This TCR beta chain comes out of a study of Graves' ophthalmopathy and Graves' hyperthyroidism (dated by TCRdb to 2016 to 2019). Regarding the research as a whole: Peripheral blood was collected before any treatment was given, at the time of initial diagnosis. For independent validation, a separate cohort was made up of 18 hyperthyroidism patients plus 17 patients who later progressed from hyperthyroidism to ophthalmopathy. Following sample collection, hyperthyroidism patients were given methimazole at a starting dose of 30 mg daily, and ophthalmopathy patients were given high-dose intravenous methylprednisolone. In over 5 hyperthyroidism patients, the T-cell repertoire of thyroid tissue was compared with the T-cell repertoire of blood. The study used signatures of the TCR beta repertoire to tell Graves' ophthalmopathy apart from Graves' hyperthyroidism and to predict which patients would progress to ophthalmopathy. In total, 135 blood samples were TCR-sequenced: approximately 42 ophthalmopathy, roughly 80 hyperthyroidism and about 17 hyperthyroidism-to-ophthalmopathy patients. To explore V-J signatures distinguishing ophthalmopathy from hyperthyroidism, a discovery set of more than 95 patients (roughly 42 ophthalmopathy, 55 to 60 stable hyperthyroidism) was enrolled. On the study overall, not on this receptor specifically: Ophthalmopathy was separated from stable hyperthyroidism by the 13-signature model with around 88% sensitivity and around 81% specificity in cross-validation and with 80%/75% in the test set. Most expanded thyroid clonotypes with frequency above 0.001 were also detected in blood, suggesting blood repertoires may reflect the thyroid immune response. Sample size was not predetermined statistically, and investigators were not blinded to group allocation. In validation, the model predicted ophthalmopathy progression with roughly 68% sensitivity and around 72% specificity; roughly 11 predicted patients were CT-confirmed with GO in a median of approximately six months.

Patients with ophthalmopathy had moderately to severely active disease, with a Clinical Activity Score of 3 or more, a NOSPECS grade of 4 or more, and a disease duration of less than 3 months. Patients with other autoimmune diseases, uncontrolled infections, pregnancy or lactation were excluded. Clinical symptoms, serum thyroxine, TRAb, thyroid ultrasound and orbital computed tomography formed the basis of the diagnosis. Using Ficoll-Paque density gradient centrifugation, PBMCs were isolated from about 9.4 ml of fresh peripheral blood. Total RNA was extracted using Trizol reagent, and RNA quality was checked on an Agilent 2100 Bioanalyzer. This clonotype was picked up many times. What this receptor recognizes is not known. Base qualities are not recorded, but no much larger clone differs from it by a single base. For repertoire sequencing, the TCR beta CDR3 regions were amplified from RNA transcripts. HTBI primers and the Qiagen OneStep RT-PCR kit were used in a first-round RT-PCR, which was followed by a second-round multiplex PCR, size selection and purification. Sequencing of the libraries was carried out on an Illumina HiSeq2000 in paired-end mode with 100 bp reads. In the original analysis: SOAPnuke was used for read processing, and reads with adapters, uncalled bases, a mean Phred below 15, or no exact constant-primer or identifier match were discarded. High-quality paired reads were merged with COPE v1.2.5. Each unique nucleotide sequence was treated as a clonotype, and MiTCR v1.1 was used to align the clonotypes to the IMGT TRB V, D and J references. Only V-J combinations with frequency above 0.0001 were analysed, covering approximately 99% of repertoires. For each V-J combination, a TCR clonal expansion and chaos score was defined as the ratio of F50 clonal expansion to chaos observed in the TCRdist matrix. Features were reduced by Welch's t-statistics and random forest to around 14 V-J combinations, which fed a naive Bayes classifier. The similarity between thyroid and blood repertoires was quantified using the Morisita-Horn index. TCRdb itself trimmed the public reads at Q25 with fastp, ran MiXCR and retained productive beta chains. Each entry merges the rows of one CDR3 protein and shows their most common DNA and genes. It is TCRdb's table, rather than the study itself, that gives the V and J calls and clone size. The sample table contains 650,000 to 800,000 distinct CDR3 sequences; only one count was recorded for about two fifths of them. Roughly 3% of the sample is taken by the ten largest.

Including cysteine and phenylalanine, the CDR3 has 14 amino acids. Only the CDR3 part of the read is kept: 42 bases, read in frame from the first base. V and J are trimmed by 4 bases and 5 bases, and the gene matches miss 7 bases of the junction. The germline V gene gives CDR1 as SGHRS and CDR2 as YFSETQ. Recombination connected TRBV5-1 to TRBJ2-7; TRBD2 aligns with 9 central bases. Sample: peripheral blood. This clonotype was sampled from an adult man with Graves' ophthalmopathy. The sequenced DNA is TGCGCCAGCAGCCTCGGCGGGGGGGCGGACGAGCAGTACTTC. Translated, it reads CASSLGGGADEQYF.